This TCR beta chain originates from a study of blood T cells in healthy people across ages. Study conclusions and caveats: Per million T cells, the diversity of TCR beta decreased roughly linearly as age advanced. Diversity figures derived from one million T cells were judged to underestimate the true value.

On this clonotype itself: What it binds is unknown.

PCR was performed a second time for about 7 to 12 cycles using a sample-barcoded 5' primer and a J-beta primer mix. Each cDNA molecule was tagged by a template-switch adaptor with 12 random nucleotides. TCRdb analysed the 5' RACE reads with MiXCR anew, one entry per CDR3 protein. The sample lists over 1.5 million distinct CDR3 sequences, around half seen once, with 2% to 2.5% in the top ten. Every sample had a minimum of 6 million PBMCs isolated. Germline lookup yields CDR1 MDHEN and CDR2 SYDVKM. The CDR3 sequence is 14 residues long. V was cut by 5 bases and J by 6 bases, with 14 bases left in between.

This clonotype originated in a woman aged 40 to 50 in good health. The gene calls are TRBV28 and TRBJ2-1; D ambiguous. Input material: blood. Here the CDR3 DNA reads TGTGCCAGCAGTCTAGGATCTGTCCTCAATGAGCAGTTCTTC. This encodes CASSLGSVLNEQFF.